These T cell receptor beta chains were read from a single sample in a study of blood T cell repertoires in COVID-19. Method: immunoSEQ multiplex PCR; TCRdb's copy keeps in-frame clones and lacks some. The sample yields some 360,000 clones, around 87% seen once. Sequenced sample: peripheral blood. Receptors were obtained from a woman in her sixties with COVID-19, enrolled during active disease. The conserved cysteine and the conserved F or W are not part of the CDR3 here. Fields, in order: V gene, J gene, CDR3 length, CDR3 protein.

V: TRBV6-5; J: TRBJ1-1; length: 11; CDR3: ASSYSRRSEAF
V: TRBV15; J: TRBJ2-1; length: 13; CDR3: ATNSIAGGRDEQF
V: TRBV9; J: TRBJ2-5; length: 12; CDR3: ASSVEPQGETQY
V: TRBV7-2; J: TRBJ1-6; length: 12; CDR3: ASSLVGVDSPLH
V: TRBV9; J: TRBJ2-6; length: 16; CDR3: ASSVVDRGHSGANVLT
V: TRBV10-3; J: TRBJ2-2; length: 13; CDR3: AISEDRGITGELF
V: TRBV15; J: TRBJ2-7; length: 12; CDR3: ATADRSHSYEQY
V: TRBV2; J: TRBJ1-1; length: 11; CDR3: ATTPSTNTEAF
V: TRBV6-5; J: TRBJ2-7; length: 13; CDR3: ASSYEASGDYEQY
V: TRBV6-1; J: TRBJ1-2; length: 13; CDR3: ASSESDRPLYGYT
V: TRBV18; J: TRBJ2-7; length: 12; CDR3: ASSPGTATYEQY
V: TRBV7-3; J: TRBJ1-2; length: 10; CDR3: ASSIDRDGYT
V: TRBV5-1; J: TRBJ2-3; length: 13; CDR3: ASSLEPGGTDTQY
V: TRBV7-2; J: TRBJ1-5; length: 12; CDR3: ASSLERGNQPQH
V: TRBV24-1; J: TRBJ1-2; length: 13; CDR3: ATIRGGQANYGYT
V: TRBV6-5; J: TRBJ1-3; length: 13; CDR3: ASRRDTSSGNTIY
V: TRBV6-5; J: TRBJ2-7; length: 13; CDR3: ASSYGPGQGTLQY
V: TRBV19; J: TRBJ1-5; length: 11; CDR3: ASSADWSQPQH
V: TRBV4-1; J: TRBJ1-5; length: 13; CDR3: ASSPVLQGNQPQH
V: TRBV9; J: TRBJ2-2; length: 13; CDR3: ASSASGGASGELF
V: TRBV30; J: TRBJ1-4; length: 13; CDR3: AWSEPRGGREKLF
V: TRBV30; J: TRBJ2-5; length: 14; CDR3: AWSVPSGGPRETQY
V: TRBV28; J: TRBJ2-7; length: 14; CDR3: ASSLIGKAGTYEQY
V: TRBV19; J: TRBJ1-2; length: 12; CDR3: ASSIDRGTYGYT
V: TRBV6-5; J: TRBJ2-1; length: 12; CDR3: ASMRGGGGNEQF
V: TRBV27; J: TRBJ1-2; length: 14; CDR3: ASSPYPRGQNYGYT
V: TRBV10-2; J: TRBJ1-5; length: 11; CDR3: ASSGTGYQPQH